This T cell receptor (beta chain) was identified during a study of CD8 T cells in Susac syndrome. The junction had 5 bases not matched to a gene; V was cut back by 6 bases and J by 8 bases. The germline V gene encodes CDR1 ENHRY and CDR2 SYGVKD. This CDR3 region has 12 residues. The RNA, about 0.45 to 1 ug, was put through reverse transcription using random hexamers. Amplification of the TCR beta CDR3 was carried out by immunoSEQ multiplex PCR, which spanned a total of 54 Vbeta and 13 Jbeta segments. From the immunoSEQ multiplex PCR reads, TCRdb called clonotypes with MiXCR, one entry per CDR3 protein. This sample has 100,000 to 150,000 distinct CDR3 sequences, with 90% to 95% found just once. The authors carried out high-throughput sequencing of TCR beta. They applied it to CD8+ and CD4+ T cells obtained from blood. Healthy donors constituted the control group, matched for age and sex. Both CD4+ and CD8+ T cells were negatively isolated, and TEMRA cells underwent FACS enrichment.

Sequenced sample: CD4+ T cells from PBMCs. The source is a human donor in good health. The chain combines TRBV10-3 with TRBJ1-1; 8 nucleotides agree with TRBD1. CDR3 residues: CAIRGQGEEAFF. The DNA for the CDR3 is TGTGCCATCAGAGGACAGGGAGAAGAAGCTTTCTTT.